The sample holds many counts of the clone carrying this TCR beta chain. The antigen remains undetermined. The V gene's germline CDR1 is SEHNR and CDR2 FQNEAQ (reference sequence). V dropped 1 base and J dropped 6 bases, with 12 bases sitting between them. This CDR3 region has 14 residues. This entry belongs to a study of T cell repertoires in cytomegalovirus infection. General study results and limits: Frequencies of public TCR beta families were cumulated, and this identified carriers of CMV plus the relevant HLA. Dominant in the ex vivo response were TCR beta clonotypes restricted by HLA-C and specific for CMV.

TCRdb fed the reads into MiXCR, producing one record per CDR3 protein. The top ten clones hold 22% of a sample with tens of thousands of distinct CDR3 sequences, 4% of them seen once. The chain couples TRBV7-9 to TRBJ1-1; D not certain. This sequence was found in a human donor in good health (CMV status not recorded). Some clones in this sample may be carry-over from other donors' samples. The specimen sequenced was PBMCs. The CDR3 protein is CASSLGALFPEAFF. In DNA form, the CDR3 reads TGTGCCAGCAGCTTAGGGGCCCTCTTTCCTGAAGCTTTCTTT.